This TCR beta chain derives from a study of blood T cells in healthy people across ages. With respect to this clonotype: Its cognate antigen is unknown.

Points from the study as a whole: PBMCs that were unsorted prevented a conclusive naive versus antigen-experienced comparison.

Then a second PCR, running roughly 7 to 11 cycles, was carried out with a sample-barcoded 5' primer and a J-beta primer mix. TCRdb reprocessed the 5' RACE reads via MiXCR and lists one record per CDR3 protein. The data show about 800,000 distinct CDR3 sequences, 58% seen once. The CDR3 extends over 12 amino acids. Germline CDR1 reads DFQATT; CDR2 reads SNEGSKA (reference sequence). V usage is TRBV20-1 and J usage is TRBJ2-7, with TRBD2 identical over 7 bases. This clonotype was obtained from a man aged 30 to 39 in good health. The specimen was blood. CDR3 region: CSANLLAAEQYF. CDR3 nucleotides: TGCAGCGCAAACTTGCTAGCGGCCGAGCAGTACTTC.